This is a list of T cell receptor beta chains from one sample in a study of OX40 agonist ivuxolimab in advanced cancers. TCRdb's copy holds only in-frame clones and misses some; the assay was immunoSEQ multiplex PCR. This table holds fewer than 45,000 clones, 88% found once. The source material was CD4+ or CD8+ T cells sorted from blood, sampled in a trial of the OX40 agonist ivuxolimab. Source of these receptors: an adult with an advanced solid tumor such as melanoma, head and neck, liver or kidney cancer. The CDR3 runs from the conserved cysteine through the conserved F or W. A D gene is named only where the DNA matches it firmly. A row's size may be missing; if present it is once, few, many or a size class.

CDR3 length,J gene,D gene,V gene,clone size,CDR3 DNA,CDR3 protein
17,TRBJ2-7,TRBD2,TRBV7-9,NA,TGTGCCAGCAGCTTAGCGGGGTCCGGGAGGGTCGCCTACGAGCAGTACTTC,CASSLAGSGRVAYEQYF
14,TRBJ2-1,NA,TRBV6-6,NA,TGTGCCAGCAGTTACGGTTCTAGGGCAAATGAGCAGTTCTTC,CASSYGSRANEQFF
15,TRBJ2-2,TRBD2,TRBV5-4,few,TGTGCCAGCAGCTTGGGGAGCGGGAGAGCCGGGGAGCTGTTTTTT,CASSLGSGRAGELFF
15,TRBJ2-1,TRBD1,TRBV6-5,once,TGTGCCAGCAGTGCAGACAGGGGGCGGATGAATGAGCAGTTCTTC,CASSADRGRMNEQFF
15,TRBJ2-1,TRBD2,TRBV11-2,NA,TGTGCCAGCAGACCCCGGGGGGGCGGCGACAATGAGCAGTTCTTC,CASRPRGGGDNEQFF
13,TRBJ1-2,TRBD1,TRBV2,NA,TGTGCCAGCACTACACAGGGGTCCTATGGCTACACCTTC,CASTTQGSYGYTF
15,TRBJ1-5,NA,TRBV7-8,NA,TGTGCCAGCAGGGAGGGGTTCGGCGGCAATCAGCCCCAGCATTTT,CASREGFGGNQPQHF
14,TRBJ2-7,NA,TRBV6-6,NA,TGTGCCAGCAGTAATACAGGGATCACCTACGAGCAGTACTTC,CASSNTGITYEQYF
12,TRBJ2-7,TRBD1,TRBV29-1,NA,TGCAGCGCTGGACAGGGCCGGTACGAGCAGTACTTC,CSAGQGRYEQYF
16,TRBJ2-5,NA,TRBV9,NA,TGTGCCAGCAGCATAACAGGGGGACTAGCCGGTGAGACCCAGTACTTC,CASSITGGLAGETQYF
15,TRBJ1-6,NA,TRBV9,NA,TGTGCCAGCAGCGTAGAGCCTAAGGGAGATTCACCCCTCCACTTT,CASSVEPKGDSPLHF